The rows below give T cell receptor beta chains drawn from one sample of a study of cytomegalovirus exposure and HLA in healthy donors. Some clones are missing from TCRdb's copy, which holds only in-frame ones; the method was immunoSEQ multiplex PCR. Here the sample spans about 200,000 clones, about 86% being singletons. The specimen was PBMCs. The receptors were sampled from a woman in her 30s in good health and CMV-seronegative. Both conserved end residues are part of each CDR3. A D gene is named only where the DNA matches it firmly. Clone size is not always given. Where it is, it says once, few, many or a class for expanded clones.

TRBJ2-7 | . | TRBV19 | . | TGTGCCAGTAGTAGGGACATCGGCGAGCAGTACTTC | CASSRDIGEQYF
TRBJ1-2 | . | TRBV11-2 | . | TGTGCCAGCAGCTTAGTAACTAAGAGGGATAACTATGGCTACACCTTC | CASSLVTKRDNYGYTF
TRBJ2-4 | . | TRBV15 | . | TGTGCCACCAGCAGACAGATTCTAGCCAAAAACATTCAGTACTTC | CATSRQILAKNIQYF
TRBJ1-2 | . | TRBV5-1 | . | TGCGCCAGCAGCTTCCAGGGTAACTATGGCTACACCTTC | CASSFQGNYGYTF
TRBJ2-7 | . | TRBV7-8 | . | TGTGCCAGCAGCCCCCGAACCGAGGGCCTCTACGAGCAGTACTTC | CASSPRTEGLYEQYF
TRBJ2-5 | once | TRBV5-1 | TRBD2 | TGCGCCAGCAGCTTGAGGGCGGGGGGGGTCCAAGAGACCCAGTACTTC | CASSLRAGGVQETQYF
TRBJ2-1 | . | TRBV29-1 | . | TGCAGCGTTGAACATTCCTACAATGAGCAGTTCTTC | CSVEHSYNEQFF
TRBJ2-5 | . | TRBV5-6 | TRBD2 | TGTGCCAGCAGCTTGGTATGGGGGGGCCAAGAGACCCAGTACTTC | CASSLVWGGQETQYF
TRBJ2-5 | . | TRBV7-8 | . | TGTGCCAGCAGCAAACTTGACAGCCAAGAGACCCAGTACTTC | CASSKLDSQETQYF
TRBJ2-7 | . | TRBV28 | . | TGTGCCAGCAGCGTGCTCCGTCACGAGCAGTACTTC | CASSVLRHEQYF
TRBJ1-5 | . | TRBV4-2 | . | TGTGCCAGCAGCCAACAGGACAGTAGCAATCAGCCCCAGCATTTT | CASSQQDSSNQPQHF
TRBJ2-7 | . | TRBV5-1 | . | TGCGCCAGCAGCCCCGGGGGAGGCGGGGAGCAGTACTTC | CASSPGGGGEQYF
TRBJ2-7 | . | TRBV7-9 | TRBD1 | TGTGCCAGCAGCCCCTGGGGGGACAGGGTGTTCTACGAGCAGTACTTC | CASSPWGDRVFYEQYF